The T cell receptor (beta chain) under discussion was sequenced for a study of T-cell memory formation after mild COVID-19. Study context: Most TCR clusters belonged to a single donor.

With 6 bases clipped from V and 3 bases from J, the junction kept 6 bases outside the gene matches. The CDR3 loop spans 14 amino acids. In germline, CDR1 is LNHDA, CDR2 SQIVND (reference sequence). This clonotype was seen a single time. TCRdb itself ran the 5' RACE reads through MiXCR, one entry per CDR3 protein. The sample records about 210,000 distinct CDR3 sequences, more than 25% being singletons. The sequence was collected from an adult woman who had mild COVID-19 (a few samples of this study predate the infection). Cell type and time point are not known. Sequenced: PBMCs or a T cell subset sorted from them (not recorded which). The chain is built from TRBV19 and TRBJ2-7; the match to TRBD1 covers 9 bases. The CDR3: CASSIGTGYYEQYF. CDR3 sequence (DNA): TGTGCCAGTAGCATCGGGACAGGGTACTACGAGCAGTACTTC.